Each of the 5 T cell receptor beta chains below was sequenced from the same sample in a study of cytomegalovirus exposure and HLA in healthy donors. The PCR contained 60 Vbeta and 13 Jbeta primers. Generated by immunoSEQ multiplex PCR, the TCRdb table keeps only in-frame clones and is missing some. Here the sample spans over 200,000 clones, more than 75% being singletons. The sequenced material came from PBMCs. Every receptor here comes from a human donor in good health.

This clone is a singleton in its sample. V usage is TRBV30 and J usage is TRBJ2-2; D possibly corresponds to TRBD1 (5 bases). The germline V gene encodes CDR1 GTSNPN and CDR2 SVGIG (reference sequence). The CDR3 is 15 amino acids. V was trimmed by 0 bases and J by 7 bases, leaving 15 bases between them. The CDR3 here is CAWSVTTGHRGELFF. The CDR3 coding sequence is TGTGCCTGGAGTGTCACGACCGGACACCGCGGGGAGCTGTTTTTT.

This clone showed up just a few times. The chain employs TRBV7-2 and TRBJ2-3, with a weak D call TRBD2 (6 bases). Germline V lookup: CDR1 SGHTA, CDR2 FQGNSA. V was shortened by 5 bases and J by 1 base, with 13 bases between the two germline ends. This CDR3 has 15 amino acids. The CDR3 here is CASSLTPGGTDTQYF. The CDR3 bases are TGTGCCAGCAGCCTCACCCCGGGAGGCACAGATACGCAGTATTTT.

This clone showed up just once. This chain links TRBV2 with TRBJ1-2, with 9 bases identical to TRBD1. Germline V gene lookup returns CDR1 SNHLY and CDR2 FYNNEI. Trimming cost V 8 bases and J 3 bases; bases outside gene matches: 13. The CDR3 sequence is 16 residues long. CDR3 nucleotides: TGTGCCAGCTATGGGGAAGGGGACAGGGCCTACTATGGCTACACCTTC. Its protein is CASYGEGDRAYYGYTF.

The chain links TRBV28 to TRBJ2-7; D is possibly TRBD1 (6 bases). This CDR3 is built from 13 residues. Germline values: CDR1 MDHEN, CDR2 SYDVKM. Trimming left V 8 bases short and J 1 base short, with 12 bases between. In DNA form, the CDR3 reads TGTGCCAGCGACAGGTTCGGGTCCTACGAGCAGTACTTC. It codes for CASDRFGSYEQYF.

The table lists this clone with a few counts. Here the CDR3 reads CASSLALTRSTDTQYF. The CDR3 DNA sequence: TGTGCCAGCAGCTTGGCCTTGACTAGGAGCACAGATACGCAGTATTTT. J is TRBJ2-3 and V is TRBV5-6; TRBD2 might be the D (6 bases). This CDR3 contains 16 residues. Looked up from germline, CDR1 is SGHDT and CDR2 is YYEEEE. Trimming removed 0 bases at V and 0 bases at J, with 11 bases between.